The 32 T cell receptor beta chains presented below share a single source sample, sequenced in a study of control samples from healthy donors and cancer patients. The method was immunoSEQ multiplex PCR; TCRdb's version includes in-frame clones alone and lacks a portion of them. Seen here are about 100,000 clones, about 90% observed once, and the top ten hold more than 15%. The sequencing input was blood. These TCRs come from a woman aged 45-59 years in good health.

This sequence joins TRBV7-2 and TRBJ2-2; D is possibly TRBD1 (5 bases). Germline V CDR1 and CDR2: SGHTA, FQGNSA. V was pared by 8 bases and J by 7 bases, with 14 bases between. CDR3 length: 13 residues. CDR3 amino acids: CASSQTRVGELFF. CDR3 nucleotide sequence: TGTGCCAGCTCCCAAACCAGGGTCGGGGAGCTGTTTTTT.

This clone was found a few times. The chain joins TRBV7-9 to TRBJ1-1; D gene unclear. The CDR3 spans 12 residues. Per the germline V gene, CDR1 is SEHNR and CDR2 is FQNEAQ (reference sequence). V was trimmed by 4 bases and J by 4 bases, leaving 7 bases between them. Here the CDR3 reads CASSSTFTEAFF. CDR3 coding DNA: TGTGCCAGCAGCTCGACATTCACTGAAGCTTTCTTT.

The V gene is TRBV19, the J gene TRBJ2-1; 7 bases agree with TRBD2. The CDR3 has 15 residues. Germline V CDR1 and CDR2: LNHDA, SQIVND (reference sequence). V lost 2 bases and J lost 2; bases outside the gene matches: 3. The chain's CDR3 is CASSIQRGAYNEQFF. The CDR3 DNA reads TGTGCCAGTAGTATACAGCGGGGAGCCTACAATGAGCAGTTCTTC.

The rearrangement joins TRBV4-1 to TRBJ1-2, with a weak D call TRBD1 (6 bases). V was shortened by 5 bases and J by 2 bases, with 15 bases between the two germline ends. The CDR3 has 15 residues. CDR1 MGHRA and CDR2 YSYEKL come from the germline V gene. The CDR3 protein is CASSSPGQGNYGYTF. CDR3 DNA sequence: TGCGCCAGCAGCTCACCGGGCCAGGGGAACTATGGCTACACCTTC.

The chain employs TRBV10-1 and TRBJ1-1, with a weak D call TRBD1 (5 bases). Trimming cost V 0 bases and J 4 bases, with 9 bases left between them. The CDR3 length is 14 residues. Germline V CDR1 and CDR2: WNHNN, SYGVQD (reference sequence). CDR3 bases: TGCGCCAGCAGTGAGTCGGTCGGGACCACTGAAGCTTTCTTT. Protein: CASSESVGTTEAFF.

The chain combines TRBV30 with TRBJ2-3; the D gene is possibly TRBD1 (6 bases). The germline gives CDR1 GTSNPN, CDR2 SVGIG (reference sequence). V lost 7 bases and J 8 bases, leaving 16 bases between the germline ends. The CDR3 runs 12 residues. CDR3 nucleotide sequence: TGTGCCTACCATGGGGCAGGGGTTACGCAGTATTTT. This codes for CAYHGAGVTQYF.

V is TRBV7-2 and J is TRBJ2-1, with 8 bases fitting TRBD2. The V gene end was trimmed by 4 bases and the J gene end by 1 base; junction bases not matched to a gene: 6. The CDR3 length is 16 residues. The V gene's germline CDR1 is SGHTA and CDR2 FQGNSA. CDR3 coding DNA: TGTGCCAGCAGCTCTCAAGCGGGAGTGTCCTACAATGAGCAGTTCTTC. Amino acid sequence: CASSSQAGVSYNEQFF.

This sequence joins TRBV5-1 and TRBJ2-5, with 9 bases matching TRBD1. Germline CDR1 is SGHRS and CDR2 is YFSETQ. There are 15 residues in the CDR3. Losses at the gene ends were 6 bases for V and 6 bases for J; bases not matched to a gene: 12. The CDR3 sequence: CASTDGETGGQTQYF. CDR3 coding DNA: TGCGCCAGCACCGACGGGGAGACAGGGGGTCAGACCCAGTACTTC.

CDR3 sequence reads: CASTERGGARGNTIYF. In DNA form, the CDR3 reads TGTGCCAGCACCGAAAGAGGGGGAGCGCGTGGAAACACCATATATTTT. This rearrangement joins TRBV28 to TRBJ1-3, with D perhaps matching TRBD1 (6 bases). The CDR3 sequence is 16 residues long. V was pared by 7 bases and J by 3 bases, with 19 bases between. Germline CDR1 reads MDHEN; CDR2 reads SYDVKM.

The chain carries TRBV19 and TRBJ1-1; D gene uncertain. Germline assignment: CDR1 LNHDA and CDR2 SQIVND (reference sequence). CDR3 size: 15 residues. The germline V and J ends were trimmed by 5 bases and 10 bases, with 23 bases remaining between them. The CDR3 protein is CASSLLSTDATGAFF. CDR3 DNA: TGTGCCAGTAGTCTACTCTCGACGGACGCGACGGGAGCTTTCTTT.

The chain couples TRBV6-5 to TRBJ2-1; TRBD2 agrees at 8 bases. The CDR3 contains 13 residues. Trimming at V came to 11 bases and at J to 4 bases, leaving 7 bases not matched to a gene. Germline V gene data show CDR1 as MNHEY and CDR2 as SVGAGI. The CDR3 DNA sequence: TGTGCCTTAAGGCCTAGCGGGTACAATGAGCAGTTCTTC. The encoded protein is CALRPSGYNEQFF.

The chain links TRBV5-1 to TRBJ1-2; D ambiguous. This CDR3 has 13 amino acids. Trimming took 0 bases from V and 8 from J, leaving 11 bases between them. Germline CDR1 and CDR2: SGHRS and YFSETQ. Here the CDR3 reads CASSLGWVSGYTF. The DNA for the CDR3 is TGCGCCAGCAGCTTGGGTTGGGTATCAGGCTACACCTTC.

This sequence joins TRBV24-1 and TRBJ1-2; perhaps TRBD1 as D (5 bases). From germline, CDR1 is KGHDR and CDR2 SFDVKD. The CDR3 is made up of 18 amino acids. The V and J ends lost 2 bases and 1 base respectively, with 19 bases between them. The CDR3 DNA reads TGTGCCACCAGTGATTCGCCCTCTGGACGGGACCTTAACTATGGCTACACCTTC. Protein: CATSDSPSGRDLNYGYTF.

The CDR3 DNA follows: TGTGCCAGCAGGGGCGGGGAGGGGTGGACCGGGGAGCTGTTTTTT. Translated, it gives CASRGGEGWTGELFF. The rearrangement joins TRBV2 to TRBJ2-2, with 7 bases that match TRBD2. Per the germline V gene, CDR1 is SNHLY and CDR2 is FYNNEI. The CDR3 is 15 residues long. V lost 6 bases, J lost 5 bases, and 9 bases stayed unmatched.

The chain recombines TRBV6-5 with TRBJ2-7; no clear D gene. The CDR3 contains 15 residues. CDR1 and CDR2 from the germline V gene are MNHEY and SVGAGI. The ends were cut back, 2 bases at V and 2 bases at J, with 13 bases in the middle. The CDR3 nucleotides read TGTGCCAGCAGTTACATCTCAGGAGACCCCTACGAGCAGTACTTC. It specifies CASSYISGDPYEQYF.

This chain joins TRBV25-1 and TRBJ1-6; D remains unclear. The CDR3 sequence is 14 residues long. Germline V gene lookup returns CDR1 MGHDK and CDR2 SYGVNS. With 6 bases removed from V and 8 bases from J, the gap between germline ends came to 14 bases. The CDR3: CASSLQFGDSPLHF. The CDR3 DNA is TGTGCCAGCAGCTTACAGTTTGGGGATTCACCCCTCCACTTT.

The chain couples TRBV6-6 to TRBJ1-3; D remains unclear. CDR1 is MNHNY, CDR2 SVGAGI, per germline (reference sequence). This CDR3 is built from 16 residues. V gave up 6 bases and J gave up 0 bases, with 15 bases separating them. The CDR3 DNA follows: TGTGCCAGCAGACACCACGCCGCGTACTCTGGAAACACCATATATTTT. As protein: CASRHHAAYSGNTIYF.

The genes are TRBV4-3 and TRBJ2-1; 10 bases are a match to TRBD2. This CDR3 has 17 residues. The germline gives CDR1 LGHNA, CDR2 YSLEER. The V segment lost 0 bases and the J segment 5 bases; nucleotides outside the gene matches: 7. The CDR3 nucleotides read TGCGCCAGCAGCCAAGATCTAGAGCGGGAGGGCCACAATGAGCAGTTCTTC. Translating gives CASSQDLEREGHNEQFF.

The chain is built from TRBV7-9 and TRBJ2-5; 8 bases match TRBD1. After removal of 4 bases from V and 5 bases from J, the junction contained 6 bases not matched to a gene. The CDR3 has 14 residues. Looked up from germline, CDR1 is SEHNR and CDR2 is FQNEAQ (reference sequence). The CDR3 bases are TGTGCCAGCAGCTCCAACAGGGGGAGGGAGACCCAGTACTTC. Residues: CASSSNRGRETQYF.

The chain combines TRBV5-1 with TRBJ2-2, with D unresolved. V lost 7 bases and J 1 base, leaving 11 bases between the germline ends. CDR1 SGHRS and CDR2 YFSETQ come from the germline V gene. This CDR3 region has 14 residues. CDR3 region: CASLGRWNTGELFF. In nucleotides, the CDR3 is TGCGCCAGCCTAGGGCGGTGGAACACCGGGGAGCTGTTTTTT.

The V gene is TRBV7-3, the J gene TRBJ1-1; weak D call: TRBD1 (5 bases). The CDR3 runs to 15 residues. Germline V gives CDR1 SGHTA, CDR2 FQGTGA. Trimming removed 4 bases at V and 1 base at J, with 13 bases between. As DNA, the CDR3 is TGTGCCAGCAGCTCGCAGGGCTCCGCGAACACTGAAGCTTTCTTT. Translated, it gives CASSSQGSANTEAFF.

For the CDR3, the DNA is TGTGCCAGCAGTGAAAAGATTAGATATAATGCCGATGAGCAGTTCTTC. Translated, it gives CASSEKIRYNADEQFF. The genes are TRBV6-1 and TRBJ2-1; D unclear. The length of the CDR3 is 16 residues. The ends were cut back, 2 bases at V and 8 bases at J, with 19 bases in the middle. Germline values: CDR1 MNHNS, CDR2 SASEGT.

This clone was counted a few times. The CDR3 DNA sequence: TGTGCCAGCAGCTTAGCGCAACCAGGGGGTTGGGGTGGCTACACCTTC. Protein product: CASSLAQPGGWGGYTF. The chain combines TRBV7-6 with TRBJ1-2; 7 positions match TRBD1. Germline V gene data show CDR1 as SGHVS and CDR2 as FNYEAQ. The length of the CDR3 is 16 residues. The ends lost 0 bases at V and 7 bases at J; junction bases unmatched: 11.

V gene TRBV7-7 combines with J gene TRBJ1-3, with no clear D. This CDR3 region has 14 residues. With 6 bases removed from V and 1 base from J, the gap between germline ends came to 10 bases. CDR1 and CDR2 (germline): SSHAT, FNYEAQ (reference sequence). The CDR3 region has the DNA TGTGCCAGCAGACCAGCCCTGTCTGGAAACACCATATATTTT. Amino acids: CASRPALSGNTIYF. Looking up the rest from reference TRBV7-7 and TRBJ1-3 gives the full variable domain: GAGVSQSPRYKVTKRGQDVTLRCDPISSHATLYWYQQALGQGPEFLTYFNYEAQPDKSGLPSDRFSAERPEGSISTLTIQRTEQRDSAMYRCASRPALSGNTIYFGEGSWLTVV.

The chain uses TRBV30 and TRBJ2-5, with 10 bases aligning to TRBD2. CDR1 GTSNPN and CDR2 SVGIG come from the germline V gene (reference sequence). CDR3 length: 13 amino acids. Losses at the gene ends were 1 base for V and 7 bases for J; bases not matched to a gene: 3. The CDR3 DNA reads as TGTGCCTGGAGTGAGCGGGGGGGTGGGACCCAGTACTTC. Amino acids: CAWSERGGGTQYF.

This clone has only one observation. This rearrangement joins TRBV7-3 to TRBJ2-1, with a weak D call TRBD2 (7 bases). The germline gives CDR1 SGHTA, CDR2 FQGTGA. There are 12 residues in the CDR3. Trimming removed 8 bases from V and 9 bases from J, with 14 bases in between. The CDR3: CASAGAYGEQFF. CDR3 DNA sequence: TGTGCCAGCGCGGGGGCCTATGGTGAGCAGTTCTTC. Full variable domain (outside the CDR3, taken from reference TRBV7-3 and TRBJ2-1): GAGVSQTPSNKVTEKGKYVELRCDPISGHTALYWYRQSLGQGPEFLIYFQGTGAADDSGLPNDRFFAVRPEGSVSTLKIQRTERGDSAVYLCASAGAYGEQFFGPGTRLTVL.

In this sample, this clone turned up once. CDR3 protein: CASSRSSPGLGYEQYV. The CDR3 coding sequence is TGTGCCAGCTCACGATCGAGCCCGGGACTGGGGTACGAGCAGTACGTC. The chain links TRBV18 to TRBJ2-7; a weak D match, TRBD2 (6 bases). CDR3 size: 16 residues. CDR1 is KGHSH, CDR2 LQKENI, per germline. Trimming pared 4 bases from V and 4 bases from J, leaving 20 bases between.

The chain links TRBV10-2 to TRBJ1-2; no firm D call. CDR1 is WSHSY, CDR2 SAAADI, per germline. Trimming removed 4 bases from V and 1 base from J, with 7 bases in between. The CDR3 sequence is 13 residues long. The CDR3 sequence is CASSVGYNYGYTF. The CDR3 DNA is TGCGCCAGCAGTGTTGGGTATAACTATGGCTACACCTTC.

V gene TRBV5-5 combines with J gene TRBJ2-7; 8 bases line up with TRBD1. The CDR3 loop spans 15 amino acids. The germline V gene encodes CDR1 SGHKS and CDR2 YYEKEE (reference sequence). Trimming removed 3 bases from V and 1 base from J; junction bases left unmatched: 6. The CDR3 nucleotides read TGTGCCAGCAGCTATACAGGGGGATTGTCCTACGAGCAGTACGTC. It translates to CASSYTGGLSYEQYV.

This chain connects TRBV12-3 or TRBV12-4 to TRBJ2-3; D is uncertain. The CDR3 sequence is 11 residues long. Deletions cut 3 bases from V and 6 bases from J, with 4 bases between. CDR3 region: CASSLGDTQYF. CDR3 nucleotides: TGTGCCAGCAGTTTGGGGGATACGCAGTATTTT.

The chain is built from TRBV3-1 (or the pseudogene TRBV3-2) and TRBJ2-2; D not resolved. The length of the CDR3 is 14 residues. From germline, CDR1 is LGHDT and CDR2 YNNKEL (reference sequence). Trimming removed 4 bases at V and 8 bases at J, with 14 bases between. CDR3 sequence: CASSPYRVIGELFF. In DNA form, the CDR3 reads TGTGCCAGCAGCCCGTACCGAGTAATAGGGGAGCTGTTTTTT.

The chain is built from TRBV6-2 or TRBV6-3 and TRBJ1-2, with D unclear. V was clipped by 2 bases and J by 4 bases, with 5 bases between them. The length of the CDR3 is 12 residues. Germline CDR1 reads MNHEY; CDR2 reads SVGEGT. As DNA, the CDR3 is TGTGCCAGCAGTTACAGGACCTATGGCTACACCTTC. Translated, it gives CASSYRTYGYTF.